Below are 11 T cell receptor beta chains sequenced from a single sample in a study of graft-versus-host responses after intestinal transplantation (TCRdb year 2021). Their antigens remain unidentified. In light of the paper, this sample's time point label describes: cells obtained before transplantation from donor or recipient. Libraries were built with the immunoSEQ multiplex PCR assay. Here the immuneACCESS table is served through TCRdb, limited to in-frame sequences with V and J called. Missing clones are a known gap in these copies; in checked studies unresolved V genes cover under half, and the rest lacks a known reason. The sample table contains 93,000 or so clones; only one count was recorded for 93% of them. The top ten hold 0.9% to 1.5% of the sample. Material: unstimulated CD8+ T cells sorted from spleen or lymph node cells, obtained before intestinal transplant. These receptors were collected from a human donor who received an intestinal transplant.

The chain couples TRBV2 to TRBJ1-2; possibly TRBD1 for D (6 bases). The V gene's germline CDR1 is SNHLY and CDR2 FYNNEI. Between the trimmed V and J ends, which lost 9 bases and 7 bases, there was a span of 18 bases. This CDR3 spans 13 amino acids. In DNA, the CDR3 is TGTGCCAGGATACTACAGGGATTCGGTGGCTACACCTTC. Protein sequence: CARILQGFGGYTF.

The chain is built from TRBV19 and TRBJ1-1; 7 bases map to TRBD1. Germline V gene data show CDR1 as LNHDA and CDR2 as SQIVND (reference sequence). This CDR3 region has 14 residues. Trimming cost V 6 bases and J 7 bases; bases outside gene matches: 11. CDR3 amino acids: CASSELQGFLEAFF. The CDR3 DNA sequence: TGTGCCAGTAGCGAATTACAGGGGTTTCTTGAAGCTTTCTTT.

The CDR3: CASAPGGGYNANTGELFF. In nucleotides, the CDR3 is TGTGCCAGCGCCCCCGGGGGCGGGTACAACGCGAACACCGGGGAGCTGTTTTTT. V and J are TRBV9 and TRBJ2-2; the D call may be TRBD1 or TRBD2 (6 bases each). Germline lookup yields CDR1 SGDLS and CDR2 YYNGEE. The CDR3 runs 18 residues. Deletions cut 7 bases from V and 0 bases from J, with 22 bases between.

This chain connects TRBV14 to TRBJ2-2, with 7 bases lining up with TRBD1. The CDR3 spans 15 residues. Germline CDR1 reads SGHDN; CDR2 reads FVKESK. Losses at the gene ends were 2 bases for V and 4 bases for J; bases not matched to a gene: 4. The CDR3 sequence: CASSQSDRATGELFF. In DNA, the CDR3 is TGTGCCAGCAGCCAATCAGACAGGGCCACCGGGGAGCTGTTTTTT.

The V gene is TRBV20-1, the J gene TRBJ1-2; no reliable D call. Per the germline V gene, CDR1 is DFQATT and CDR2 is SNEGSKA (reference sequence). The V end was cut by 4 bases, the J end by 7 bases, with 10 bases between. This CDR3 region has 11 residues. CDR3 bases: TGCAGTGCTATTAGGTTTCCTGGCTACACCTTC. Residues: CSAIRFPGYTF.

This clone was picked up one time. This rearrangement joins TRBV18 to TRBJ2-4, with D unresolved. Germline values: CDR1 KGHSH, CDR2 LQKENI. V lost 3 bases and J 2 bases, leaving 14 bases between the germline ends. There are 16 residues in the CDR3. The CDR3 nucleotides are TGTGCCAGCTCACCGACCGTTATCCATCCCAAAAACATTCAGTACTTC. Protein: CASSPTVIHPKNIQYF.

The chain carries TRBV29-1 and TRBJ2-7, with a possible D match to TRBD1 (5 bases). The germline V and J ends were trimmed by 5 bases and 5 bases, with 7 bases remaining between them. Germline V CDR1 and CDR2: SQVTM, ANQGSEA. This CDR3 spans 10 amino acids. The CDR3 sequence is CSVLGDEQYF. CDR3 coding DNA: TGCAGCGTTCTAGGGGACGAGCAGTACTTC.

This clone showed up just once. The chain joins TRBV2 to TRBJ1-1; D is unclear. The CDR3 contains 13 residues. V shed 3 bases and J shed 6 bases, with 11 bases lying between them. CDR1 and CDR2 (germline): SNHLY, FYNNEI. CDR3 nucleotides: TGTGCCAGCAGTGAGGACCCATCTCCTGAAGCTTTCTTT. Translation: CASSEDPSPEAFF.

The rearrangement uses TRBV6-1 and TRBJ1-1, with 11 positions matching TRBD1. Trimming took 4 bases from V and 3 from J; bases not matched to a gene: 16. Germline lookup yields CDR1 MNHNS and CDR2 SASEGT. The CDR3 sequence is 19 residues long. CDR3 in DNA: TGTGCCAGCAGTGGATGGACAGGGGGCGCGGATTCTGTATACACTGAAGCTTTCTTT. Its protein is CASSGWTGGADSVYTEAFF.

This chain connects TRBV5-8 to TRBJ2-1; D is unresolved. The length of the CDR3 is 16 residues. V lost 1 base and J 0 bases, leaving 11 bases between the germline ends. Germline CDR1 reads SGHTS; CDR2 reads YDEGEE. This CDR3 is CASSLYPESSYNEQFF. The CDR3 coding sequence is TGTGCCAGCAGCTTGTATCCGGAAAGCTCCTACAATGAGCAGTTCTTC.

The chain has TRBV9 and TRBJ1-3; D gene unclear. V dropped 0 bases and J dropped 4 bases, with 5 bases sitting between them. The V gene's germline CDR1 is SGDLS and CDR2 YYNGEE. The CDR3 runs to 13 residues. The chain's CDR3 is CASSVAWGNTIYF. The DNA for the CDR3 is TGTGCCAGCAGCGTAGCGTGGGGAAACACCATATATTTT.